Listed here are 32 T cell receptor beta chains from one sample, sequenced in a study of T cell clones after liver transplantation. Measured with immunoSEQ multiplex PCR; TCRdb has only the in-frame clones, and not every one. The sample includes tens of thousands of clones, about 80% of them seen just once. The source was CD4+ T cells from blood, collected 12 months after liver transplant. Receptor source: a human patient who received a liver transplant. The graft donor may be the source of some T cells.

The chain couples TRBV5-1 to TRBJ1-1; no reliable D call. This CDR3 is 15 amino acids long. The germline V and J ends were trimmed by 1 base and 1 base, with 11 bases remaining between them. CDR1 is SGHRS and CDR2 is YFSETQ in the germline V gene. For the CDR3, the DNA is TGCGCCAGCAGCTTGTGGCTCGCTGGGAACACTGAAGCTTTCTTT. This gives the protein CASSLWLAGNTEAFF.

The rearrangement uses TRBV5-4 and TRBJ1-2, with D unresolved. Germline CDR1 reads SGHNT; CDR2 reads YYREEE (reference sequence). V lost 4 bases to trimming and J lost 0 bases, with 13 bases between them. The CDR3 runs 15 residues. Written as DNA, the CDR3 is TGTGCCAGCAGCCCGTCGCGGCAGACTAACTATGGCTACACCTTC. It yields the protein CASSPSRQTNYGYTF.

This chain uses TRBV28 with TRBJ1-2; TRBD1 aligns across 7 bases. The germline V gene has CDR1 MDHEN and CDR2 SYDVKM. The CDR3 contains 13 residues. Trimming at V came to 3 bases and at J to 8 bases, leaving 6 bases not matched to a gene. The CDR3 region has the DNA TGTGCCAGCAGTTTCTTGGACAGGAACGGCTACACCTTC. Translated: CASSFLDRNGYTF.

The chain has TRBV6-5 and TRBJ2-2; 9 nucleotides agree with TRBD2. Germline-derived CDR1 and CDR2 are MNHEY and SVGAGI. There are 15 residues in the CDR3. V dropped 2 bases and J dropped 7; count of bases not matched to a gene: 5. The CDR3 loop reads CASSYGSGRRGELFF. CDR3 nucleotides: TGTGCCAGCAGTTACGGAAGCGGGAGGCGCGGGGAGCTGTTTTTT.

The chain combines TRBV7-9 with TRBJ2-7; 7 bases map to TRBD2. V was pared by 5 bases and J by 0 bases, with 4 bases of the junction left unmatched. From germline, CDR1 is SEHNR and CDR2 FQNEAQ (reference sequence). The CDR3 extends over 14 amino acids. This chain's CDR3 is CASSPTSASYEQYF. The CDR3 nucleotides are TGTGCCAGCAGCCCCACTAGCGCCTCCTACGAGCAGTACTTC.

The J gene is TRBJ1-4, the V gene TRBV28, with D unresolved. In germline, CDR1 is MDHEN, CDR2 SYDVKM. V shed 3 bases and J shed 9 bases, with 14 bases lying between them. The CDR3 loop spans 14 amino acids. The DNA for the CDR3 is TGTGCCAGCAGTTTGGGCAGCGTACCAAAAAAACTGTTTTTT. This gives the protein CASSLGSVPKKLFF.

V is TRBV6-5 and J is TRBJ1-1, with a tentative D call TRBD1 (5 bases). Germline V gene sequence: CDR1 MNHEY, CDR2 SVGAGI. The CDR3 sequence is 11 residues long. V lost 10 bases to trimming and J lost 10 bases, with 16 bases between them. DNA of the CDR3: TGTGCCAACAGCTACACGGGGGTAGCTTTCTTT. Translation gives CANSYTGVAFF.

The chain is built from TRBV7-2 and TRBJ1-2; TRBD1 agrees at 8 bases. The CDR3 sequence is 15 residues long. From germline, CDR1 is SGHTA and CDR2 FQGNSA. With 4 bases clipped from V and 11 bases from J, the junction kept 15 bases outside the gene matches. CDR3 protein: CASSSPGTGTLFYTF. The CDR3 DNA sequence: TGTGCCAGCAGCTCTCCCGGGACAGGAACTCTGTTTTACACCTTC.

This chain connects TRBV28 to TRBJ2-3; D uncertain. V lost 4 bases and J lost 5, with 13 bases in between. Germline CDR1 MDHEN, CDR2 SYDVKM. The CDR3 has 14 amino acids. The CDR3: CASSWEPRRDTQYF. The DNA of the CDR3 is TGTGCCAGCAGTTGGGAACCGAGGCGAGATACGCAGTATTTT. Full variable domain (outside the CDR3, taken from reference TRBV28 and TRBJ2-3): DVKVTQSSRYLVKRTGEKVFLECVQDMDHENMFWYRQDPGLGLRLIYFSYDVKMKEKGDIPEGYSVSREKKERFSLILESASTNQTSMYLCASSWEPRRDTQYFGPGTRLTVL.

The gene calls are TRBV28 and TRBJ2-7; the match to TRBD2 covers 13 bases. This CDR3 region has 18 residues. With V trimmed by 3 bases and J by 4 bases, 12 bases remained unmatched. Germline assignment: CDR1 MDHEN and CDR2 SYDVKM. CDR3: CASSFTYGTSGTHYEQYF. Written as DNA, the CDR3 is TGTGCCAGCAGTTTCACCTATGGGACTAGCGGGACCCATTACGAGCAGTACTTC.

This clone was detected only a few times. The chain joins TRBV28 to TRBJ1-2; 7 bases map to TRBD1. The V and J ends lost 7 bases and 4 bases, in that order; junction bases with no gene match: 15. The V gene's germline CDR1 is MDHEN and CDR2 SYDVKM. The CDR3 consists of 16 residues. The CDR3 loop is CASTLSGGGPFYGYTF. The DNA of the CDR3 is TGTGCCAGCACCCTTTCTGGAGGGGGCCCATTCTATGGCTACACCTTC.

The rearrangement joins TRBV5-1 to TRBJ2-6, with 12 positions matching TRBD2. The J segment lost 3 bases and the V segment lost 2 bases, leaving 3 bases of the junction unmatched. This CDR3 has 17 residues. Germline-derived CDR1 and CDR2 are SGHRS and YFSETQ. As DNA, the CDR3 is TGCGCCAGCAGCTTAATACTAGCGGGAGGTGGGGCCAACGTCCTGACTTTC. It yields the protein CASSLILAGGGANVLTF.

This clone was picked up one time. The V and J genes are TRBV30 and TRBJ1-2; D might be TRBD1 (6 bases). The germline V and J ends were trimmed by 7 bases and 1 base, with 13 bases remaining between them. Germline V CDR1 and CDR2: GTSNPN, SVGIG (reference sequence). The CDR3 length is 13 residues. The CDR3 nucleotides are TGTGCCTTGGGGGCAGCGAATAACTATGGCTACACCTTC. Encoded protein: CALGAANNYGYTF.

This sequence joins TRBV21-1 and TRBJ1-1. TRBV21-1 is an annotated pseudogene. The CDR3 sequence is 15 residues long. CDR3 in DNA: TGTGCCAGCAGCCACCACGGTAGGCCCAACACTGAAGCTTTCTTT. Amino acid sequence: CASSHHGRPNTEAFF.

In this sample, this clone turned up a few times. The gene calls are TRBV29-1 and TRBJ2-1; 7 bases map to TRBD1. V shed 4 bases and J 3 bases; nucleotides not matched to a gene: 0. CDR3 length equals 12 residues. Germline-derived CDR1 and CDR2 are SQVTM and ANQGSEA. DNA for the CDR3: TGCAGCGTTGGACAGGGCTACAATGAGCAGTTCTTC. This sequence encodes CSVGQGYNEQFF.

The chain joins TRBV19 to TRBJ1-1; a possible D gene is TRBD1 (5 bases). Germline lookup yields CDR1 LNHDA and CDR2 SQIVND (reference sequence). The CDR3 runs to 15 residues. V was cut by 7 bases and J by 4 bases, with 19 bases left in between. The CDR3 nucleotides are TGTGCCAGTACCCTAGCCCGGGACGGAGCCACTGAAGCTTTCTTT. Amino acid sequence: CASTLARDGATEAFF.

J is TRBJ1-4 and V is TRBV10-3, with D perhaps matching TRBD1 (5 bases). The V end lost 7 bases, the J end lost 5 bases, and 11 bases lay between the germline ends. The CDR3 has 13 amino acids. Germline V CDR1 and CDR2: ENHRY, SYGVKD. CDR3 protein: CAITGSPNEKLFF. Written as DNA, the CDR3 is TGTGCCATCACAGGGTCCCCCAATGAAAAACTGTTTTTT.

This clone has more than one count but fewer than ten. One end of the junction fails to match germline, which may point to a read error. The chain couples TRBV7-3 to TRBJ2-4; D gene uncertain. Germline values: CDR1 SGHTA, CDR2 FQGTGA. CDR3 length equals 8 residues. Here the CDR3 reads CASSPRGF. The CDR3 DNA follows: TGTGCCAGCAGCCCCCGCGGCTTC.

This clone came up a few times. The genes are TRBV5-1 and TRBJ1-2; 7 bases map to TRBD1. V shed 1 base and J 4 bases; nucleotides not matched to a gene: 4. There are 14 residues in the CDR3. Germline V gives CDR1 SGHRS, CDR2 YFSETQ. The CDR3 coding sequence is TGCGCCAGCAGCTTGACGACAGGGACCTATGGCTACACCTTC. Protein: CASSLTTGTYGYTF.

The V gene is TRBV10-2, the J gene TRBJ1-5; D not resolved. Germline V gives CDR1 WSHSY, CDR2 SAAADI. Trimming took 6 bases from V and 5 from J, leaving 14 bases between them. The CDR3 has 14 residues. CDR3 coding DNA: TGCGCCAGCAGCTCGTCGGGTGGGGATCAGCCCCAGCATTTT. Protein product: CASSSSGGDQPQHF.

Here the CDR3 reads CASSLDGTGEQFF. The CDR3 DNA reads TGTGCCAGCAGCTTGGACGGGACCGGGGAGCAGTTCTTC. The gene calls are TRBV7-9 and TRBJ2-1; D could derive from TRBD1 or TRBD2 (5 bases each). CDR3 length equals 13 residues. Germline-derived CDR1 and CDR2 are SEHNR and FQNEAQ (reference sequence). Trimming stripped 3 bases from V and 10 bases from J, with 13 bases between.

The chain employs TRBV5-4 and TRBJ2-1; D gene unclear. The CDR3 covers 14 residues. Germline CDR1 is SGHNT and CDR2 is YYREEE (reference sequence). The germline V and J ends were trimmed by 1 base and 8 bases, with 13 bases remaining between them. CDR3 DNA: TGTGCCAGCAGCTTGATAGGAGATATCGATGAGCAGTTCTTC. It is translated as CASSLIGDIDEQFF.

This rearrangement joins TRBV7-2 to TRBJ2-3; 7 nucleotides line up with TRBD2. V shed 11 bases, J shed 7 bases, and the junction held 6 bases outside the gene matches. Germline V CDR1 and CDR2: SGHTA, FQGNSA. This CDR3 is 11 amino acids long. CDR3 loop: CAGASGNTQYF. The CDR3 coding sequence is TGTGCCGGCGCGAGCGGGAATACGCAGTATTTT.

The genes are TRBV11-2 and TRBJ1-1; possibly TRBD1 for D (5 bases). Trimming removed 1 base from V and 5 bases from J, with 20 bases in between. Germline V gene sequence: CDR1 SGHAT, CDR2 FQNNGV. The CDR3 runs 17 residues. Here the CDR3 DNA reads TGTGCCAGCAGCTTAGCAGGTGTGTCCGTTGGGGGTACTGAAGCTTTCTTT. Translated, it gives CASSLAGVSVGGTEAFF.

The rearrangement links TRBV7-2 to TRBJ2-7; D remains ambiguous. The CDR3 has 14 residues. Looked up from germline, CDR1 is SGHTA and CDR2 is FQGNSA. The germline V and J ends were trimmed by 1 base and 0 bases, with 7 bases remaining between them. CDR3 sequence reads: CASSLGGGSYEQYF. CDR3 sequence (DNA): TGTGCCAGCAGCTTAGGTGGCGGCTCCTACGAGCAGTACTTC.

This clone was recorded only once. V and J are TRBV28 and TRBJ1-1, with D tentatively TRBD1 (5 bases). In germline, CDR1 is MDHEN, CDR2 SYDVKM. V lost 5 bases and J 4 bases, leaving 11 bases between the germline ends. This CDR3 is built from 13 residues. The CDR3 region is CASSRTSGTEAFF. The CDR3 DNA is TGTGCCAGCAGTCGGACAAGTGGCACTGAAGCTTTCTTT. Together with reference TRBV28 and TRBJ1-1, the CDR3 gives the full variable domain: DVKVTQSSRYLVKRTGEKVFLECVQDMDHENMFWYRQDPGLGLRLIYFSYDVKMKEKGDIPEGYSVSREKKERFSLILESASTNQTSMYLCASSRTSGTEAFFGQGTRLTVV.

This clone has a single count. The V call is TRBV18, the J call TRBJ2-5; D unclear. The CDR3 has 12 residues. CDR1 is KGHSH and CDR2 is LQKENI in the germline V gene. Trimming took 2 bases from V and 2 from J, leaving 3 bases between them. As DNA, the CDR3 is TGTGCCAGCTCACCAACTCAAGAGACCCAGTACTTC. Protein: CASSPTQETQYF.

The rearrangement links TRBV5-1 to TRBJ2-5; 8 nucleotides line up with TRBD2. Germline V lookup: CDR1 SGHRS, CDR2 YFSETQ. With V trimmed by 2 bases and J by 5 bases, 11 bases remained unmatched. This CDR3 spans 16 amino acids. DNA of the CDR3: TGCGCCAGCAGCTTAAAGCGGGAGATTGCTGGGGAGACCCAGTACTTC. This gives the protein CASSLKREIAGETQYF.

The J gene is TRBJ2-7, the V gene TRBV5-4; a possible D gene is TRBD2 (5 bases). Trimming left V 4 bases short and J 7 bases short, with 9 bases between. Germline V gene sequence: CDR1 SGHNT, CDR2 YYREEE (reference sequence). This CDR3 contains 11 residues. CDR3 region: CASSAWEEQYF. Here the CDR3 DNA reads TGTGCCAGCAGCGCGTGGGAGGAGCAGTACTTC.

This clone was picked up one time. V and J are TRBV2 and TRBJ1-1, with D tentatively TRBD1 (6 bases). The CDR3 is 14 residues long. Germline V gene lookup returns CDR1 SNHLY and CDR2 FYNNEI. The V and J ends lost 5 bases and 4 bases respectively, with 14 bases between them. The CDR3 spells CASSRGLGGTEAFF. The CDR3 DNA reads as TGTGCCAGCAGTCGGGGGCTCGGCGGCACTGAAGCTTTCTTT. The full variable domain, rest sourced from reference TRBV2 and TRBJ1-1, is EPEVTQTPSHQVTQMGQEVILRCVPISNHLYFYWYRQILGQKVEFLVSFYNNEISEKSEIFDDQFSVERPDGSNFTLKIRSTKLEDSAMYFCASSRGLGGTEAFFGQGTRLTVV.

The J gene is TRBJ2-1, the V gene TRBV6-6; TRBD2 matches 10 bases. CDR3 length: 15 amino acids. The V gene's germline CDR1 is MNHNY and CDR2 SVGAGI (reference sequence). V shed 4 bases, J shed 8 bases, and the junction held 8 bases outside the gene matches. CDR3 nucleotide sequence: TGTGCCAGCAGTTCCCCTAGCGGGAGCTGGGATGAGCAGTTCTTC. It codes for CASSSPSGSWDEQFF.

The rearrangement links TRBV5-6 to TRBJ2-1; the D is unclear. The V end lost 1 base, the J end lost 10 bases, and 9 bases lay between the germline ends. From germline, CDR1 is SGHDT and CDR2 YYEEEE. The CDR3 is 12 residues long. CDR3 residues: CASSLWQAEQFF. The CDR3 nucleotides are TGTGCCAGCAGCTTGTGGCAGGCCGAGCAGTTCTTC.